The subject of this entry is one T cell receptor beta chain. CDR3 length equals 15 residues. Germline V CDR1 and CDR2: SGHVS, FQNEAQ. Unmatched junction bases numbered 5, after V lost 5 bases and J lost 3 bases. This entry comes from a study of blood T cell repertoires in COVID-19. The data were produced by immunoSEQ multiplex PCR, yet TCRdb's version contains in-frame clones alone and is incomplete. The sample holds approximately 70,000 clones; roughly 86% are singletons and the top ten take under 15%. Sample: peripheral blood. The receptor was isolated from a woman aged 60 to 75 with acute or convalescent COVID-19. The rearrangement links TRBV7-8 to TRBJ2-3; 10 bases fit TRBD1. CDR3 in amino acids: CASSVDRGHTDTQYF. CDR3 nucleotide sequence: TGTGCCAGCAGCGTAGACAGGGGGCATACAGATACGCAGTATTTT.